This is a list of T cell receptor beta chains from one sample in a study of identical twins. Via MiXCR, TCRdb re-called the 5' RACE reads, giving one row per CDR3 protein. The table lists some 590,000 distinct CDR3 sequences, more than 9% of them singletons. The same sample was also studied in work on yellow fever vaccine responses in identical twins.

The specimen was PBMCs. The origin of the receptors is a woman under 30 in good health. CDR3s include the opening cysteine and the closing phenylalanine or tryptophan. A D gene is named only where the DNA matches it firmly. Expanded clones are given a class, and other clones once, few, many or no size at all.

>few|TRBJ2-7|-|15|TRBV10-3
CAISDLDGFSYEQYF
TGTGCCATCAGTGATCTCGACGGATTCTCCTACGAGCAGTACTTC
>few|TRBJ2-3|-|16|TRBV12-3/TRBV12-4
CASKFVGGRGTDTQYF
TGTGCCAGTAAATTCGTCGGGGGGCGTGGGACAGATACGCAGTATTTT
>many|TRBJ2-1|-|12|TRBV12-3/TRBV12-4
CASSFRRNEQFF
TGTGCCAGCAGTTTTAGGAGAAATGAGCAGTTCTTC
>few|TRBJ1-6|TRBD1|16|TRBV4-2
CASSQDNQGADSPLHF
TGTGCCAGCAGCCAAGATAATCAGGGGGCGGATTCACCCCTCCACTTT
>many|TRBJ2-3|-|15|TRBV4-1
CASSQHREKRDTQYF
TGCGCCAGCAGCCAGCACAGGGAGAAGAGAGATACGCAGTATTTT
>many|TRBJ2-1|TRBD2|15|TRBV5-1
CASSWALAALDEQFF
TGCGCCAGCAGCTGGGCACTAGCGGCCTTGGATGAGCAGTTCTTC
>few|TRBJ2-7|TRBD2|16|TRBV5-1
CASSPTARGGAYEQYF
TGCGCCAGCAGCCCTACCGCCCGGGGGGGGGCCTACGAGCAGTACTTC
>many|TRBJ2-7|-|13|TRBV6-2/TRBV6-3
CASSYSVDYEQYF
TGTGCCAGCAGTTACTCGGTCGACTACGAGCAGTACTTC
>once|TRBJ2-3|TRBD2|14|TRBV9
CASSAGGGFDTQYF
TGTGCCAGCAGCGCCGGGGGGGGCTTCGATACGCAGTATTTT
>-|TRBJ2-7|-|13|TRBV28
CASSYPKIYEQYF
TGTGCCAGCAGTTACCCCAAGATCTACGAGCAGTACTTC
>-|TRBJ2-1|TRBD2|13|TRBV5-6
CASSPAGGNEQFF
TGTGCCAGCAGCCCTGCGGGGGGCAATGAGCAGTTCTTC
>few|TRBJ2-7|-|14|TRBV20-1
CSAARKTGSYEQYF
TGCAGTGCTGCCAGAAAAACAGGGTCCTACGAGCAGTACTTC
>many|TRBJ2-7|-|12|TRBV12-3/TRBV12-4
CASSLEGSQRNF
TGTGCCAGCAGTTTAGAAGGCAGCCAGCGGAACTTC
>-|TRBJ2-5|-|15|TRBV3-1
CASSQWTVGQETQYF
TGTGCCAGCAGCCAGTGGACTGTTGGCCAAGAGACCCAGTACTTC
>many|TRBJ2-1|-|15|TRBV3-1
CASSQGWKPYNEQFF
TGTGCCAGCAGCCAAGGGTGGAAGCCCTACAATGAGCAGTTCTTC
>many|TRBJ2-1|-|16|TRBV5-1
CASSLLGDSSYNEQFF
TGCGCCAGCAGCTTGCTCGGAGACAGCTCCTACAATGAGCAGTTCTTC
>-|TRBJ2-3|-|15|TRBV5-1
CASSLRDGGRDTQYF
TGCGCCAGCAGCTTGAGGGACGGGGGGCGAGATACGCAGTATTTT
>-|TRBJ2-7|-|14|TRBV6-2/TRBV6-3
CASSPPGPLYEQYF
TGTGCCAGCAGTCCACCGGGACCTCTCTACGAGCAGTACTTC
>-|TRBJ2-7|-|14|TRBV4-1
CASSQAANSYEQYF
TGCGCCAGCAGCCAAGCGGCCAACTCCTACGAGCAGTACTTC
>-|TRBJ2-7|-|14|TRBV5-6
CASGTAGASYEQYF
TGTGCCAGCGGTACGGCAGGGGCCTCCTACGAGCAGTACTTC
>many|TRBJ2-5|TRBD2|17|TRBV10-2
CASSLLPGLASQETQYF
TGCGCCAGCAGTTTACTACCGGGACTAGCGAGTCAAGAGACCCAGTACTTC
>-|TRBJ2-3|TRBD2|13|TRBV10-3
CAAASGMADTQYF
TGTGCCGCTGCTAGCGGGATGGCAGATACGCAGTATTTT
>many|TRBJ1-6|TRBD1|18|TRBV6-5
CASSYSNPGTGDRTPLHF
TGTGCCAGCAGTTACTCAAATCCCGGGACAGGGGACAGGACACCCCTCCACTTT
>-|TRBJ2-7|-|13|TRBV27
CASSLRLHYEQYF
TGTGCCAGCAGTTTAAGACTCCACTACGAGCAGTACTTC
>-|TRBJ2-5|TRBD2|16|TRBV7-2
CASSRTSGGYQETQYF
TGTGCCAGCAGCCGGACTAGCGGGGGGTACCAAGAGACCCAGTACTTC
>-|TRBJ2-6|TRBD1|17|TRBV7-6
CASSLAQGDSGANVLTF
TGTGCCAGCAGCTTAGCGCAGGGGGACTCTGGGGCCAACGTCCTGACTTTC
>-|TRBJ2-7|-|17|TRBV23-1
CASSLSLPPGHKYEQYF
TGCGCCAGCAGTCTCTCACTCCCCCCGGGACATAAGTACGAGCAGTACTTC
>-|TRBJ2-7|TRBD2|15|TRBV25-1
CASSELAGGPNEQYF
TGTGCCAGCAGTGAACTAGCGGGAGGGCCGAACGAGCAGTACTTC
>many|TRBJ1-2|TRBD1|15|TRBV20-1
CSARDIRDRGFGYTF
TGCAGTGCTAGAGATATACGGGACAGGGGATTTGGCTACACCTTC
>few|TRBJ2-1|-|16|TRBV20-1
CSARDLIGSSYNEQFF
TGCAGTGCTAGAGATTTGATCGGGAGCTCCTACAATGAGCAGTTCTTC
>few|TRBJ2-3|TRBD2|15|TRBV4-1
CASSQDTSATDTQYF
TGCGCCAGCAGCCAAGATACTAGCGCCACAGATACGCAGTATTTT
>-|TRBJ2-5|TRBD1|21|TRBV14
CASSQELGQLGRKRYQETQYF
TGTGCCAGCAGCCAAGAACTGGGACAGCTGGGGAGAAAACGGTACCAAGAGACCCAGTACTTC
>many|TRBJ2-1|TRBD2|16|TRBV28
CASSSASKRENNEQFF
TGTGCCAGCAGTAGTGCGTCTAAGCGGGAAAACAATGAGCAGTTCTTC
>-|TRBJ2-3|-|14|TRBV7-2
CASSPRGRPDTQYF
TGTGCCAGCAGCCCCCGTGGGCGCCCAGATACGCAGTATTTT
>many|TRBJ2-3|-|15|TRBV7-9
CASSPGTRTQGTQYF
TGTGCCAGCAGCCCCGGGACTCGTACTCAGGGTACGCAGTATTTT
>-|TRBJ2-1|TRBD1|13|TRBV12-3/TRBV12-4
CASSKTGTDEQFF
TGTGCCAGCAGCAAGACAGGGACCGATGAGCAGTTCTTC
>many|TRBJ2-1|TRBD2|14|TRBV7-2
CASSFSGGGNEQFF
TGTGCCAGCAGCTTTAGTGGGGGGGGGAATGAGCAGTTCTTC
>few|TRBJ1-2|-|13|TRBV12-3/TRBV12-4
CASSLGATYGYTF
TGTGCCAGCAGTTTAGGGGCAACCTATGGCTACACCTTC
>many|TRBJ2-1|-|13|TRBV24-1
CATSGSSPDEQFF
TGTGCCACCAGTGGGTCAAGTCCGGATGAGCAGTTCTTC
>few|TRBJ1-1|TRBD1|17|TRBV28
CASSAHRGLPGGTEAFF
TGTGCCAGCAGTGCCCACAGGGGGCTACCGGGAGGCACTGAAGCTTTCTTT
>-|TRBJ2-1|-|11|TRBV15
CATSRDAAQFF
TGTGCCACCAGCAGAGACGCGGCGCAGTTCTTC
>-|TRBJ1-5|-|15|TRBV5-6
CASSLWGLSNQPQHF
TGTGCCAGCAGCTTGTGGGGGCTTAGCAATCAGCCCCAGCATTTT
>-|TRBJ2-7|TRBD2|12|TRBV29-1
CSVGGTPFEQYF
TGCAGCGTCGGGGGGACCCCTTTTGAGCAGTACTTC
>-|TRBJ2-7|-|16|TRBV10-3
CAISDNRQAETYEQYF
TGTGCCATCAGTGATAATCGACAGGCCGAAACCTACGAGCAGTACTTC
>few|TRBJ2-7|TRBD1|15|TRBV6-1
CASSRQGANPYEQYF
TGTGCCAGCAGTAGGCAGGGGGCGAATCCATACGAGCAGTACTTC
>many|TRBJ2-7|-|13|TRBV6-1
CASSGQGTYEQYF
TGTGCCAGCAGTGGCCAGGGTACCTACGAGCAGTACTTC
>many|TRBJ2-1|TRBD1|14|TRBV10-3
CAIWDRGLPDEQFF
TGTGCCATCTGGGACAGGGGTCTTCCCGATGAGCAGTTCTTC
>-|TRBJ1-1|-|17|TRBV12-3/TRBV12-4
CASSLTLQEGVDTEAFF
TGTGCCAGCAGTTTAACCCTACAGGAGGGGGTGGACACTGAAGCTTTCTTT
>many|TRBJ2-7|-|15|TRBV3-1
CASSHVLLPWHEQYF
TGTGCCAGCAGCCATGTCCTGTTGCCTTGGCACGAGCAGTACTTC
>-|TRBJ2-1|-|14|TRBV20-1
CGSSREAPGNEQFF
TGCGGTTCCAGTCGTGAAGCGCCGGGTAATGAGCAGTTCTTC
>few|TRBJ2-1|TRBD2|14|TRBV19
CASSILRLADEQFF
TGTGCCAGTAGTATACTACGACTAGCCGATGAGCAGTTCTTC
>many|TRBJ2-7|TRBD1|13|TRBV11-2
CASSLDRESEQYF
TGTGCCAGCAGCTTGGACAGGGAATCCGAGCAGTACTTC
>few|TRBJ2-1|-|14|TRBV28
CASSFGGPRNEQFF
TGTGCCAGCAGTTTCGGGGGGCCGAGGAATGAGCAGTTCTTC